This TCR beta chain was found in a study of T cells in tumors after PD-1 blockade. Study information: Patients received pembrolizumab 200 mg every 3 weeks or cemiplimab 350 mg every 2 weeks.

Germline V gives CDR1 WSHSY, CDR2 SAAADI. This CDR3 comprises 14 residues. The V end was cut by 3 bases, the J end by 3 bases, with 12 bases between. The table came from immunoSEQ multiplex PCR; TCRdb's copy has only in-frame clones and leaves some out. This table holds tens of thousands of clones, about four fifths found once. Sequencing was performed on PBMCs, taken before anti-PD-1 treatment. The V and J genes are TRBV10-2 and TRBJ2-7; either TRBD1 or TRBD2 may fit D (5 bases each). The TCR sequence derives from a human donor with basal cell carcinoma. CDR3 nucleotides: TGCGCCAGCAGTGATCCTGGGGGAGTCTACGAGCAGTACTTC. As protein: CASSDPGGVYEQYF.